Below are 22 T cell receptor beta chains sequenced from a single sample in a study of identical twins. TCRdb independently ran MiXCR on the 5' RACE reads; one entry per CDR3 protein. The data show approximately 700,000 distinct CDR3 sequences, 6% to 6.5% seen once. The sequenced sample consisted of naive T cells sorted from blood. These receptors were taken from a man aged 18 to 30 in good health.

The chain is built from TRBV29-1 and TRBJ2-7; tentatively, D is TRBD1 (6 bases). The CDR3 consists of 10 residues. Germline V lookup: CDR1 SQVTM, CDR2 ANQGSEA. The V gene lost 4 bases and the J gene lost 5 bases, with 6 bases spanning the gap. The CDR3 is CSVGQDEQYF. DNA of the CDR3: TGCAGCGTTGGACAGGACGAGCAGTACTTC.

The chain carries TRBV7-9 and TRBJ2-7; D is perhaps TRBD1 (6 bases). CDR1 SEHNR and CDR2 FQNEAQ come from the germline V gene (reference sequence). The CDR3 has 13 residues. V lost 5 bases to trimming and J lost 7 bases, with 15 bases between them. For the CDR3, the DNA is TGTGCCAGCAGCGACGCTACAGGGCCTGAGCAGTACGTC. It codes for CASSDATGPEQYV.

The chain recombines TRBV24-1 with TRBJ2-3, with 11 positions matching TRBD1. CDR1 and CDR2 from the germline V gene are KGHDR and SFDVKD. The CDR3 extends over 16 amino acids. J lost 4 bases, V lost 2 bases, and 4 bases had no gene match. In nucleotides, the CDR3 is TGTGCCACCAGTGATTCACCGGGACAGGGGGCAGATACGCAGTATTTT. Encoded protein: CATSDSPGQGADTQYF.

This clonotype showed up just a few times. The V call is TRBV14, the J call TRBJ2-1; 11 nucleotides agree with TRBD2. Germline V CDR1 and CDR2: SGHDN, FVKESK. Unmatched junction bases numbered 8, after V lost 4 bases and J lost 9 bases. The CDR3 runs to 15 residues. CDR3 region: CASSLTSGRGGEQFF. In DNA, the CDR3 is TGTGCCAGCAGCCTAACTAGCGGGAGAGGCGGTGAGCAGTTCTTC.

This clonotype was observed at least ten times. This chain links TRBV7-7 with TRBJ2-7, with 7 bases matching TRBD1. This CDR3 is 14 amino acids long. Looked up from germline, CDR1 is SSHAT and CDR2 is FNYEAQ (reference sequence). V was pared by 0 bases and J by 5 bases, with 4 bases of the junction left unmatched. The CDR3 loop reads CASSLAGQGDEQYF. The DNA of the CDR3 is TGTGCCAGCAGCTTAGCGGGTCAGGGGGACGAGCAGTACTTC.

This clonotype was seen at least ten times. The rearrangement links TRBV20-1 to TRBJ1-5; TRBD1 might be the D (6 bases). V lost 1 base, J lost 3 bases, and 10 bases lay in between. CDR1 and CDR2 (germline): DFQATT, SNEGSKA (reference sequence). The length of the CDR3 is 14 residues. CDR3 residues: CSARARTANQPQHF. In DNA, the CDR3 is TGCAGTGCTAGAGCCCGGACAGCCAATCAGCCCCAGCATTTT.

This clonotype was observed at least ten times. The chain uses TRBV5-1 and TRBJ2-1; TRBD2 matches 9 bases. There are 16 residues in the CDR3. Germline lookup yields CDR1 SGHRS and CDR2 YFSETQ. V lost 4 bases and J lost 4; bases outside the gene matches: 9. The CDR3: CASSTLTSGLYNEQFF. CDR3 nucleotides: TGCGCCAGCAGCACATTGACTAGCGGCTTATACAATGAGCAGTTCTTC.

The table lists this clonotype with many counts. This chain joins TRBV7-3 and TRBJ2-1; TRBD2 matches 10 bases. The CDR3 contains 16 residues. After removal of 2 bases from V and 7 bases from J, the junction contained 8 bases not matched to a gene. Germline CDR1 SGHTA, CDR2 FQGTGA. The CDR3 DNA reads as TGTGCCAGCAGCTTATTCGCTAGCGGGAGTAGGAATGAGCAGTTCTTC. Amino acids: CASSLFASGSRNEQFF.

The genes are TRBV18 and TRBJ2-7; 8 bases agree with TRBD2. Germline CDR1 and CDR2: KGHSH and LQKENI. The CDR3 totals 16 residues. Trimming removed 2 bases from V and 5 bases from J; junction bases left unmatched: 11. The CDR3 region is CASSPGLSLAGNEQYF. The CDR3 nucleotides read TGTGCCAGCTCACCAGGATTGAGTCTAGCGGGCAACGAGCAGTACTTC.

This clonotype showed up just a few times. V is TRBV12-5 and J is TRBJ2-1, with D maybe TRBD1 (6 bases). This CDR3 contains 14 residues. V was trimmed by 0 bases and J by 6 bases, leaving 9 bases between them. The germline V gene encodes CDR1 LGHNT and CDR2 FRNRAP. As DNA, the CDR3 is TGTGCTAGTGGTTTGGTACTAGGGGGCAATGAGCAGTTCTTC. It codes for CASGLVLGGNEQFF.

This clonotype has only a few counts. V gene TRBV28 combines with J gene TRBJ1-1, with D unresolved. Germline lookup yields CDR1 MDHEN and CDR2 SYDVKM. Trimming pared 5 bases from V and 0 bases from J, leaving 10 bases between. This CDR3 comprises 14 residues. The CDR3 DNA sequence: TGTGCCAGCAGTAGCGTCAGCTTGAACACTGAAGCTTTCTTT. It translates to CASSSVSLNTEAFF.

This chain joins TRBV19 and TRBJ1-2, with TRBD1 identical over 7 bases. The junction had 11 bases not matched to a gene; V was cut back by 6 bases and J by 4 bases. The CDR3 has 15 residues. Germline CDR1 reads LNHDA; CDR2 reads SQIVND (reference sequence). CDR3 sequence reads: CASSEVDRALYGYTF. The CDR3 DNA reads TGTGCCAGTAGCGAAGTCGACAGGGCCCTCTATGGCTACACCTTC. Together with reference TRBV19 and TRBJ1-2, the CDR3 gives the full variable domain: DGGITQSPKYLFRKEGQNVTLSCEQNLNHDAMYWYRQDPGQGLRLIYYSQIVNDFQKGDIAEGYSVSREKKESFPLTVTSAQKNPTAFYLCASSEVDRALYGYTFGSGTRLTVV.

V is TRBV5-5 and J is TRBJ1-5, with D perhaps matching TRBD1 (5 bases). In germline, CDR1 is SGHKS, CDR2 YYEKEE (reference sequence). Trimming cost V 2 bases and J 4 bases, with 10 bases left between them. This CDR3 contains 14 residues. The CDR3 region has the DNA TGTGCCAGCAGCTTCGCAGGGCTAAATCAGCCCCAGCATTTT. Amino acid sequence: CASSFAGLNQPQHF.

This clonotype was picked up many times. The chain recombines TRBV6-1 with TRBJ2-3; TRBD2 matches 10 bases. The CDR3 length is 15 residues. Germline V lookup: CDR1 MNHNS, CDR2 SASEGT. J was trimmed by 4 bases and V by 5 bases; bases with no gene match: 6. CDR3 residues: CASSRSSGSADTQYF. The CDR3 nucleotides read TGTGCCAGCAGTAGGTCTAGCGGGAGTGCAGATACGCAGTATTTT.

In this sample, this clonotype turned up a few times. The chain couples TRBV7-9 to TRBJ2-5, with unresolved D. CDR1 SEHNR and CDR2 FQNEAQ come from the germline V gene (reference sequence). Trimming shortened V by 4 bases and J by 3 bases, and 15 bases separated the two germline ends. There are 15 residues in the CDR3. The CDR3 loop is CASSSPAKNKETQYF. As DNA, the CDR3 is TGTGCCAGCAGCTCCCCGGCAAAAAATAAAGAGACCCAGTACTTC.

This clonotype was picked up many times. This chain joins TRBV2 and TRBJ1-2; D unresolved. Germline V lookup: CDR1 SNHLY, CDR2 FYNNEI. V was cut by 3 bases and J by 7 bases, with 9 bases left in between. The CDR3 spans 12 residues. The CDR3 sequence: CASSEAGPGYTF. As DNA, the CDR3 is TGTGCCAGCAGTGAGGCAGGCCCTGGCTACACCTTC.

This clonotype was found a few times. The chain carries TRBV24-1 and TRBJ2-3; TRBD2 matches 13 bases. The J segment lost 5 bases and the V segment lost 4 bases, leaving 5 bases of the junction unmatched. This CDR3 is built from 16 residues. CDR1 is KGHDR and CDR2 is SFDVKD in the germline V gene. The chain's CDR3 is CATSDLGLAGIDTQYF. DNA of the CDR3: TGTGCCACCAGTGACCTGGGACTAGCGGGAATAGATACGCAGTATTTT.

The CDR3 nucleotides read TGTGCCAGTAGTATCAGGACGACAGGGGCGGACGGCTACACCTTC. This sequence encodes CASSIRTTGADGYTF. The rearrangement uses TRBV19 and TRBJ1-2; 8 positions match TRBD1. This CDR3 has 15 residues. The ends lost 3 bases at V and 8 bases at J; junction bases unmatched: 11. In germline, CDR1 is LNHDA, CDR2 SQIVND (reference sequence).

This clonotype turned up a few times. The genes are TRBV4-1 and TRBJ2-4; unclear D gene. Germline V gene data show CDR1 as MGHRA and CDR2 as YSYEKL. The CDR3 covers 17 residues. The V and J ends lost 0 bases and 0 bases respectively, with 12 bases between them. In DNA form, the CDR3 reads TGCGCCAGCAGCCAAGACCCACTTTCCCTAGCCAAAAACATTCAGTACTTC. It is translated as CASSQDPLSLAKNIQYF.

This clonotype was detected many times. The rearrangement joins TRBV25-1 to TRBJ1-6, with D possibly being TRBD1 (6 bases). V lost 7 bases and J 7 bases, leaving 11 bases between the germline ends. The CDR3 runs 13 residues. Germline V gene sequence: CDR1 MGHDK, CDR2 SYGVNS. The CDR3 DNA is TGTGCCAGCACCACAGGGAAGAATTCACCCCTCCACTTT. Translated: CASTTGKNSPLHF.

The CDR3 loop reads CATVITYYGYTF. In DNA, the CDR3 is TGTGCCACCGTCATCACCTACTATGGCTACACCTTC. The V and J genes are TRBV15 and TRBJ1-2, with D unclear. This CDR3 is 12 amino acids long. The V end was cut by 8 bases, the J end by 3 bases, with 10 bases between. In germline, CDR1 is LNHNV, CDR2 YYDKDF (reference sequence).

This clonotype was detected only a few times. The gene calls are TRBV27 and TRBJ2-1; 10 nucleotides align to TRBD1. The germline V gene encodes CDR1 MNHEY and CDR2 SMNVEV (reference sequence). CDR3 size: 18 residues. J gave up 7 bases and V 3 bases, and 15 bases lay outside the gene matches. CDR3 amino acids: CASSFLASTGGLGNEQFF. DNA of the CDR3: TGTGCCAGCAGTTTCCTCGCCTCGACAGGGGGCCTTGGAAATGAGCAGTTCTTC.